This T cell receptor (beta chain) was obtained from a study of OX40 agonist ivuxolimab in advanced cancers. Whole-study context: Dose-escalation subjects each had hepatocellular carcinoma, melanoma, renal cell or head and neck cancer.

Looked up from germline, CDR1 is MNHNY and CDR2 is SVGAGI (reference sequence). The CDR3 length is 15 residues. V dropped 5 bases and J dropped 5; count of bases not matched to a gene: 5. Clones were sequenced by immunoSEQ multiplex PCR, and TCRdb holds only the in-frame ones, with some missing. The sample shows some 58,000 clones, roughly nine tenths of them seen only once. Sequenced here: CD4+ or CD8+ T cells sorted from blood, sampled in a trial of the OX40 agonist ivuxolimab. The receptor comes from an adult with an advanced solid tumor such as melanoma, head and neck, liver or kidney cancer. V is TRBV6-6 and J is TRBJ2-5, with 13 bases that match TRBD2. The CDR3 loop reads CASSRGTSGVETQYF. In DNA, the CDR3 is TGTGCCAGCAGTCGTGGGACTAGCGGGGTGGAGACCCAGTACTTC.